Listed below are T cell receptor beta chains from one sample, sequenced in a study of T cells after somatic rescue of genetic block. The protocol was immunoSEQ multiplex PCR, while the TCRdb copy is restricted to in-frame clones and leaves out a portion. The top ten hold around 7.9% of the sample, which has roughly 11,000 clones, around four fifths seen once. Sequenced: peripheral blood mononuclear cells (PBMCs). All receptors derive from a boy aged 5-17 years. Each CDR3 is given with its conserved first and last residue. Fields, in order: J gene, D gene, clone size, V gene, CDR3 DNA, CDR3 protein. D genes are given only for firm matches. Only some rows state a clone size, as once, few, many or a class for expanded clones.

TRBJ2-3 | NA | NA | TRBV9 | TGTGCCAGCAGCGGCTACGGTACGCAGTATTTT | CASSGYGTQYF
TRBJ2-5 | NA | NA | TRBV9 | TGTGCCAGCAGCGTAGGTGCAACCAGACAAGAGACCCAGTACTTC | CASSVGATRQETQYF
TRBJ1-5 | NA | NA | TRBV7-2 | TGTGCCAGCAGCTTAGAGGTCGGGCCTCTTGTTGTGCCCCAGCATTTT | CASSLEVGPLVVPQHF
TRBJ2-5 | NA | NA | TRBV9 | TGTGCCAGCAGCGTAGGCCCTCAACGGGGAGAGACCCAGTACTTC | CASSVGPQRGETQYF
TRBJ1-2 | TRBD1 | few | TRBV4-3 | TGCGCCAGCAGCCGACAATTGGGACAGTATGGCTACACCTTC | CASSRQLGQYGYTF
TRBJ1-4 | NA | NA | TRBV11-3 | TGTGCCAGCAGCTTAGATAATCAGGGGTATGAAAAACTGTTTTTT | CASSLDNQGYEKLFF
TRBJ1-4 | NA | NA | TRBV4-1 | TGCGCCAGCAGCCAAGAGGTGACAGGCGCAAATGAAAAACTGTTTTTT | CASSQEVTGANEKLFF
TRBJ2-7 | NA | NA | TRBV5-5 | TGTGCCAGCAGCGGCATCCCTCCGGTATCCTACGAGCAGTACTTC | CASSGIPPVSYEQYF
TRBJ2-3 | NA | NA | TRBV4-3 | TGCGCCAGCAGCCAAGATTGGGGAACTAGAGGGGGTTTTGATACGCAGTATTTT | CASSQDWGTRGGFDTQYF
TRBJ1-2 | NA | NA | TRBV14 | TGTGCCAGCAGCCAAGATCATGGGGCAGGGGGCTACACCTTC | CASSQDHGAGGYTF
TRBJ2-3 | NA | NA | TRBV4-3 | TGCGCCAGCAGCCAAGATCGGGATACGCAGTATTTT | CASSQDRDTQYF
TRBJ2-7 | TRBD2 | NA | TRBV7-2 | TGTGCCAGCAGCTTACTAGCGGGACCCTCCTACGAGCAGTACTTC | CASSLLAGPSYEQYF
TRBJ2-1 | NA | once | TRBV7-9 | TGTGCCAGCAGCTTAGGGAGCGGGTTGCAGCAGTTCTTC | CASSLGSGLQQFF
TRBJ1-3 | TRBD1 | NA | TRBV2 | TGTGCCAGACAGACAGGGACTGGAAACACCATATATTTT | CARQTGTGNTIYF